The 23 T cell receptor beta chains in this list originate from one sample, sequenced in a study of shared clonotypes between healthy human individuals. The method was immunoSEQ multiplex PCR; TCRdb's version includes in-frame clones alone and lacks a portion of them. The data show 2,500,000 or so clones, 90% to 95% seen once. Sample: naive CD4+ T cells sorted from blood. As for subset: CD45RA+ positively selected. These receptors were taken from a young man in good health.

This chain links TRBV7-9 with TRBJ1-3, with D perhaps TRBD1 (6 bases). This CDR3 is 16 amino acids long. Germline V lookup: CDR1 SEHNR, CDR2 FQNEAQ (reference sequence). The V and J ends lost 2 bases and 4 bases respectively, with 15 bases between them. The DNA of the CDR3 is TGTGCCAGCAGCTTAACAGGGAGCCTCTCCGGAAACACCATATATTTT. It yields the protein CASSLTGSLSGNTIYF.

To note about this clone: Other DNA variants within this sample encode the same CDR3. V is TRBV11-2 and J is TRBJ2-2, with 9 bases fitting TRBD2. The germline V gene has CDR1 SGHAT and CDR2 FQNNGV. V lost 4 bases to trimming and J lost 2 bases; unmatched junction nucleotides: 5. The length of the CDR3 is 16 residues. The CDR3 protein is CASSSRTSANTGELFF. Here the CDR3 DNA reads TGTGCCAGCAGCTCCCGGACTAGCGCAAACACCGGGGAGCTGTTTTTT.

The rearrangement links TRBV30 to TRBJ1-1; D ambiguous. Germline assignment: CDR1 GTSNPN and CDR2 SVGIG (reference sequence). With 3 bases removed from V and 3 bases from J, the gap between germline ends came to 11 bases. This CDR3 has 13 residues. This CDR3 is CAWSPEVDTEAFF. CDR3 nucleotides: TGTGCCTGGAGCCCTGAGGTTGACACTGAAGCTTTCTTT.

J is TRBJ1-5 and V is TRBV5-1; D remains ambiguous. The V gene's germline CDR1 is SGHRS and CDR2 YFSETQ. Trimming pared 4 bases from V and 2 bases from J, leaving 13 bases between. CDR3 size: 15 residues. The chain's CDR3 is CASSPDIRGNQPQHF. The CDR3 region has the DNA TGCGCCAGCAGCCCGGATATCCGCGGCAATCAGCCCCAGCATTTT.

CDR3 protein: CASSNTGGPYEQYF. The DNA of the CDR3 is TGCGCCAGCAGCAATACAGGGGGCCCCTACGAGCAGTACTTC. The rearrangement uses TRBV5-1 and TRBJ2-7, with 9 bases aligning to TRBD1. Germline V gene sequence: CDR1 SGHRS, CDR2 YFSETQ. There are 14 residues in the CDR3. Germline trimming cut 4 bases from V and 2 bases from J; bases unmatched to any gene: 4. Full variable domain (missing parts from reference TRBV5-1 and TRBJ2-7): KAGVTQTPRYLIKTRGQQVTLSCSPISGHRSVSWYQQTPGQGLQFLFEYFSETQRNKGNFPGRFSGRQFSNSRSEMNVSTLELGDSALYLCASSNTGGPYEQYFGPGTRLTVT.

The rearrangement links TRBV7-2 to TRBJ1-2; a weak D match, TRBD1 (6 bases). Trimming stripped 2 bases from V and 1 base from J, with 11 bases between. Germline V gene data show CDR1 as SGHTA and CDR2 as FQGNSA. The CDR3 is 15 amino acids. In DNA, the CDR3 is TGTGCCAGCAGCTTATTACAGGGATTTAACTATGGCTACACCTTC. It specifies CASSLLQGFNYGYTF.

The chain combines TRBV19 with TRBJ2-2, with D possibly being TRBD2 (6 bases). The V and J ends lost 3 bases and 3 bases respectively, with 11 bases between them. CDR3 length: 15 residues. Germline CDR1 LNHDA, CDR2 SQIVND (reference sequence). The CDR3 DNA sequence: TGTGCCAGTAGTATCGGGCGGGGATACACCGGGGAGCTGTTTTTT. Its translation: CASSIGRGYTGELFF. Variable domain in full (rest from reference TRBV19 and TRBJ2-2): DGGITQSPKYLFRKEGQNVTLSCEQNLNHDAMYWYRQDPGQGLRLIYYSQIVNDFQKGDIAEGYSVSREKKESFPLTVTSAQKNPTAFYLCASSIGRGYTGELFFGEGSRLTVL.

About this clone itself: At the DNA level, this CDR3 is encoded by other sequences in the same sample as well. The genes are TRBV6-5 and TRBJ1-5; D might be TRBD1 (5 bases). This CDR3 region has 15 residues. CDR1 and CDR2 (germline): MNHEY, SVGAGI. V was shortened by 6 bases and J by 0 bases, with 12 bases between the two germline ends. The CDR3, as DNA: TGTGCCAGCAGACGAGACAGCTTTAGCAATCAGCCCCAGCATTTT. It is translated as CASRRDSFSNQPQHF.

The chain combines TRBV4-1 with TRBJ2-1; D gene unclear. V was clipped by 2 bases and J by 4 bases, with 9 bases between them. The CDR3 has 14 amino acids. CDR1 is MGHRA and CDR2 is YSYEKL in the germline V gene. The CDR3 DNA reads as TGCGCCAGCAGCCAAATGACCGTATACAATGAGCAGTTCTTC. Residues: CASSQMTVYNEQFF.

This clone came up a few times. The sample has other DNA sequences that encode this CDR3 too. The V and J genes are TRBV19 and TRBJ2-7, with 7 bases aligning to TRBD1. The CDR3 totals 13 residues. Germline CDR1 LNHDA, CDR2 SQIVND (reference sequence). V lost 5 bases and J lost 3; bases outside the gene matches: 4. For the CDR3, the DNA is TGTGCCAGTAGTTTGGGACAGTTCTACGAGCAGTACTTC. This sequence encodes CASSLGQFYEQYF.

This chain links TRBV28 with TRBJ2-5, with 8 bases aligning to TRBD1. The J call may be wrong; the DNA end is better matched by TRBJ2-7. The germline CDR1 and CDR2 sequences are MDHEN and SYDVKM. The CDR3 is 13 amino acids. CDR3 bases: TGTGCCAGCAGGTTACAGGGGGAGAACGAGCAGTACTTC. Translated, it gives CASRLQGENEQYF.

The chain links TRBV19 to TRBJ2-1, with TRBD1 matching over 8 bases. The CDR3 sequence is 13 residues long. Germline V gene lookup returns CDR1 LNHDA and CDR2 SQIVND (reference sequence). J lost 8 bases, V lost 6 bases, and 6 bases had no gene match. CDR3 sequence reads: CASREDRGYEQFF. The CDR3 nucleotides read TGTGCCAGTAGGGAAGACAGGGGATATGAGCAGTTCTTC. Filled out from reference TRBV19 and TRBJ2-1, the complete variable domain reads DGGITQSPKYLFRKEGQNVTLSCEQNLNHDAMYWYRQDPGQGLRLIYYSQIVNDFQKGDIAEGYSVSREKKESFPLTVTSAQKNPTAFYLCASREDRGYEQFFGPGTRLTVL.

The chain carries TRBV5-6 and TRBJ2-7; 12 bases agree with TRBD2. Unmatched junction bases numbered 5, after V lost 0 bases and J lost 4 bases. The CDR3 extends over 16 amino acids. Germline CDR1 is SGHDT and CDR2 is YYEEEE. CDR3 nucleotides: TGTGCCAGCAGCTTGGGAAGACTAGCGGGAGTGTACGAGCAGTACTTC. Its protein product is CASSLGRLAGVYEQYF.

As regards this clone: This sample also contains other DNA sequences that code for the same CDR3. This chain links TRBV18 with TRBJ2-6; unclear D gene. V was cut by 0 bases and J by 0 bases, with 3 bases left in between. Germline CDR1 reads KGHSH; CDR2 reads LQKENI. This CDR3 comprises 15 residues. CDR3 in amino acids: CASSPPASGANVLTF. In DNA form, the CDR3 reads TGTGCCAGCTCACCACCGGCCTCTGGGGCCAACGTCCTGACTTTC.

Regarding this clone: The sample contains more than one DNA sequence encoding this CDR3. V and J are TRBV28 and TRBJ2-7, with unresolved D. Trimming removed 2 bases from V and 3 bases from J, with 5 bases in between. This CDR3 has 12 residues. Germline lookup yields CDR1 MDHEN and CDR2 SYDVKM. DNA of the CDR3: TGTGCCAGCAGTTTACCCGGCTACGAGCAGTACTTC. Its translation is CASSLPGYEQYF. Variable domain in full (rest from reference TRBV28 and TRBJ2-7): DVKVTQSSRYLVKRTGEKVFLECVQDMDHENMFWYRQDPGLGLRLIYFSYDVKMKEKGDIPEGYSVSREKKERFSLILESASTNQTSMYLCASSLPGYEQYFGPGTRLTVT.

The CDR3 DNA sequence: TGTGCCAGCAGTGAAGGACTATTTCCTAACTATGGCTACACCTTC. Its protein is CASSEGLFPNYGYTF. V and J are TRBV6-1 and TRBJ1-2; D not resolved. This CDR3 region has 15 residues. Between the trimmed V and J ends, which lost 1 base and 0 bases, there was a span of 9 bases. Germline V CDR1 and CDR2: MNHNS, SASEGT.

The chain joins TRBV12-5 to TRBJ1-1, with D perhaps TRBD1 (5 bases). The CDR3 sequence is 14 residues long. The ends were cut back, 6 bases at V and 10 bases at J, with 21 bases in the middle. CDR1 and CDR2 from the germline V gene are LGHNT and FRNRAP. Written as DNA, the CDR3 is TGTGCTAGTGGACTCTCCGGGACCCTCCGACGAGCTTTCTTT. Its protein is CASGLSGTLRRAFF.

The rearrangement joins TRBV6-5 to TRBJ2-7, with D perhaps assigned TRBD1 or TRBD2 (7 bases each). Per germline, CDR1 MNHEY and CDR2 SVGAGI. The V gene lost 7 bases and the J gene lost 5 bases, with 21 bases spanning the gap. The CDR3 sequence is 15 residues long. The CDR3 spells CASTASGGGRHEQYF. The DNA of the CDR3 is TGTGCCAGCACCGCTTCAGGGGGGGGGCGCCACGAGCAGTACTTC.

The V call is TRBV5-4, the J call TRBJ1-1; D unclear. The germline CDR1 and CDR2 sequences are SGHNT and YYREEE (reference sequence). CDR3 size: 14 residues. Trimming cost V 2 bases and J 1 base, with 9 bases left between them. The CDR3 loop reads CASSFFGWNTEAFF. The CDR3 DNA sequence: TGTGCCAGCAGCTTTTTCGGATGGAACACTGAAGCTTTCTTT.

The table lists this clone with a few counts. This chain joins TRBV6-5 and TRBJ2-2; 8 bases agree with TRBD2. J gave up 4 bases and V 5 bases, and 3 bases lay outside the gene matches. Germline V CDR1 and CDR2: MNHEY, SVGAGI. This CDR3 spans 14 amino acids. Written as DNA, the CDR3 is TGTGCCAGCAGTACGGGGGGGCTCACCGGGGAGCTGTTTTTT. This gives the protein CASSTGGLTGELFF.

The chain employs TRBV19 and TRBJ1-3; a possible D gene is TRBD1 (5 bases). Trimming took off 4 bases at V and 4 bases at J, with 14 bases between the two ends. Germline-derived CDR1 and CDR2 are LNHDA and SQIVND (reference sequence). The CDR3 is 15 residues long. The DNA for the CDR3 is TGTGCCAGTAGTAATCAGGGACTCCAGGGAAACACCATATATTTT. It is translated as CASSNQGLQGNTIYF.

The chain carries TRBV14 and TRBJ2-1; tentatively, D is TRBD2 (6 bases). Germline CDR1 is SGHDN and CDR2 is FVKESK. Trimming stripped 4 bases from V and 8 bases from J, with 15 bases between. There are 14 residues in the CDR3. The CDR3 nucleotides are TGTGCCAGCAGCCGAGAGGATGCTAGCGATGAGCAGTTCTTC. It encodes CASSREDASDEQFF.

V is TRBV29-1 and J is TRBJ1-3, with TRBD1 as a possible D gene (6 bases). From germline, CDR1 is SQVTM and CDR2 ANQGSEA. Between the trimmed V and J ends, which lost 5 bases and 0 bases, there was a span of 17 bases. The CDR3 is 16 amino acids. CDR3 nucleotides: TGCAGCGTTTTGCAAACAGGGTACCACTCTGGAAACACCATATATTTT. Amino acids: CSVLQTGYHSGNTIYF.